This TCR beta chain originates from a study of blood T cells in healthy people across ages. Then a second PCR, running about 6 to 11 cycles, was carried out with a sample-barcoded 5' primer and a J-beta primer mix. A tag from a template-switch adaptor with 12 random nucleotides marked each cDNA molecule. TCRdb used MiXCR to reprocess the 5' RACE reads, holding one entry per CDR3 protein. This table has more than 650,000 distinct CDR3 sequences, roughly 24% appearing once. This clonotype was counted ten times or more. Its antigen is currently unknown. The V gene's germline CDR1 is SEHNR and CDR2 FQNEAQ (reference sequence). This CDR3 is 11 amino acids long. The ends were cut back, 6 bases at V and 2 bases at J, with 4 bases in the middle. Findings and limits, study-wide: Unsorted PBMCs ruled out conclusive naive versus antigen-experienced comparison.

These same data were also listed under a study on T cells of mothers and their children.

The V and J genes are TRBV7-9 and TRBJ1-1; D gene ambiguous. Sequenced: blood. The receptor was isolated from a boy aged 5-17 years in good health. The CDR3 spells CASRGNTEAFF. The CDR3 coding sequence is TGTGCCAGCAGGGGCAACACTGAAGCTTTCTTT.